The clone carrying this TCR beta chain was detected only a few times. It was RNA transcripts that yielded the amplified TCR beta CDR3 regions. During a first-round RT-PCR of the TCR CDR3, the HTBI primer set was used. TCRdb processed the multiplex PCR reads anew with MiXCR; each CDR3 protein has one entry. Of around 600,000 distinct CDR3 sequences in the sample, 13% to 15% were seen once. Based on clinical symptoms, serum thyroxine and TRAb, thyroid ultrasound and orbital computed tomography, diagnoses were reached. There are 14 residues in the CDR3. Trimming removed 10 bases from V and 2 bases from J, with 16 bases in between. This entry belongs to a study of T cells in Graves' hyperthyroidism and ophthalmopathy.

The sample taken for sequencing was blood. The chain has TRBV12-3 or TRBV12-4 and TRBJ2-3, with D possibly matching TRBD1 (5 bases). The clonotype originates from a woman in her late teens or twenties with Graves' ophthalmopathy. The CDR3 bases are TGTGCCATCACCGCAGGGCTTTTCACAGATACGCAGTATTTT. It translates to CAITAGLFTDTQYF.